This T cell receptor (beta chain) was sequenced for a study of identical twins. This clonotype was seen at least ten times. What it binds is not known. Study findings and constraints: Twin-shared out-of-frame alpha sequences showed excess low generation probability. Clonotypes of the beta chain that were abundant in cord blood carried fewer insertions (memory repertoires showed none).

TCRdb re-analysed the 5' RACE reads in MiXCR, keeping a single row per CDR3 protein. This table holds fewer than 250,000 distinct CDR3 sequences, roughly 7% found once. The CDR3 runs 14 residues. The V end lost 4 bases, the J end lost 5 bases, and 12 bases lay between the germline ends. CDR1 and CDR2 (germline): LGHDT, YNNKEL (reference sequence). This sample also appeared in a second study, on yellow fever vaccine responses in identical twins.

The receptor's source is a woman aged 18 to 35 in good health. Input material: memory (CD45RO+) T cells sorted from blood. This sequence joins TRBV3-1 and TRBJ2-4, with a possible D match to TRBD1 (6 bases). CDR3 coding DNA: TGTGCCAGCAGCCGGGGGCTTGCCGAAAACATTCAGTACTTC. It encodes CASSRGLAENIQYF.